The 10 T cell receptor beta chains below all came from one sample that was sequenced in a study of T-cell memory formation after mild COVID-19. TCRdb independently ran MiXCR on the 5' RACE reads; one entry per CDR3 protein. Here the sample spans about 170,000 distinct CDR3 sequences, roughly 13% being singletons. The source material was PBMCs or a T cell subset sorted from them (not recorded which). The source is a man aged 18 to 30 who had mild COVID-19 (a few samples of this study predate the infection). Cell type and time point are not known.

V usage is TRBV7-2 and J usage is TRBJ1-2; 7 bases agree with TRBD1. There are 15 residues in the CDR3. Trimming cost V 7 bases and J 1 base; bases outside gene matches: 9. Germline loops: CDR1 SGHTA, CDR2 FQGNSA. The CDR3 DNA reads as TGTGCCAGCACCTCAGGGGGGGCCCATAACTATGGCTACACCTTC. This gives the protein CASTSGGAHNYGYTF.

This clonotype was seen a handful of times. The CDR3 coding sequence is TGTGCCAGCAGGGGGGACAGCGACTATGGCTACACCTTC. It encodes CASRGDSDYGYTF. The V and J genes are TRBV2 and TRBJ1-2, with TRBD1 matching 7 bases. This CDR3 is built from 13 residues. The germline V gene has CDR1 SNHLY and CDR2 FYNNEI. V was clipped by 6 bases and J by 3 bases; unmatched bases: 4. The full variable domain, completed using reference TRBV2 and TRBJ1-2, is EPEVTQTPSHQVTQMGQEVILRCVPISNHLYFYWYRQILGQKVEFLVSFYNNEISEKSEIFDDQFSVERPDGSNFTLKIRSTKLEDSAMYFCASRGDSDYGYTFGSGTRLTVV.

The chain combines TRBV18 with TRBJ1-5; weak D call: TRBD1 (6 bases). CDR1 and CDR2 from the germline V gene are KGHSH and LQKENI. CDR3 length: 15 residues. V was clipped by 3 bases and J by 13 bases, with 22 bases between them. The DNA of the CDR3 is TGTGCCAGCTCACCGGATGGGTTGACTACAGGGAAACAGCATTTT. It yields the protein CASSPDGLTTGKQHF.

The chain is built from TRBV5-1 and TRBJ2-7, with D perhaps TRBD1 or TRBD2 (5 bases each). V was cut by 0 bases and J by 5 bases, with 9 bases left in between. Germline values: CDR1 SGHRS, CDR2 YFSETQ. This CDR3 spans 13 amino acids. The chain's CDR3 is CASSLGGANEQYF. CDR3 bases: TGCGCCAGCAGCTTGGGAGGGGCTAACGAGCAGTACTTC.

This clonotype was detected a few times. V usage is TRBV7-3 and J usage is TRBJ1-2; TRBD1 matches 8 bases. Germline V CDR1 and CDR2: SGHTA, FQGTGA. CDR3 length: 13 residues. The junction had 5 bases not matched to a gene; V was cut back by 5 bases and J by 6 bases. CDR3 nucleotides: TGTGCCAGCAGCGAACAGGGGGTAGATGGCTACACCTTC. Amino acids: CASSEQGVDGYTF.

The rearrangement joins TRBV18 to TRBJ1-1; TRBD1 agrees at 7 bases. This CDR3 region has 15 residues. Germline CDR1 is KGHSH and CDR2 is LQKENI. J was trimmed by 0 bases and V by 3 bases; bases with no gene match: 4. The CDR3 is CASSPGTAMNTEAFF. CDR3 nucleotide sequence: TGTGCCAGCTCACCCGGGACAGCTATGAACACTGAAGCTTTCTTT.

CDR3 DNA: TGTGCCAGCAGCGTAGCGGGATGGGTATCCGATACGCAGTATTTT. Amino acid sequence: CASSVAGWVSDTQYF. The V gene is TRBV9, the J gene TRBJ2-3, with D possibly being TRBD2 (5 bases). Between the trimmed V and J ends, which lost 0 bases and 6 bases, there was a span of 14 bases. This CDR3 contains 15 residues. Germline V gene lookup returns CDR1 SGDLS and CDR2 YYNGEE.

This clonotype was counted only a few times. The V and J genes are TRBV28 and TRBJ2-2; D gene ambiguous. This CDR3 is 15 amino acids long. The V end was cut by 3 bases, the J end by 4 bases, with 12 bases between. The V gene's germline CDR1 is MDHEN and CDR2 SYDVKM. The CDR3 loop reads CASSFRARGTGELFF. The CDR3 DNA follows: TGTGCCAGCAGTTTTCGGGCCAGAGGCACCGGGGAGCTGTTTTTT.

The rearrangement uses TRBV3-1 and TRBJ2-3; D gene uncertain. Germline CDR1 is LGHDT and CDR2 is YNNKEL (reference sequence). CDR3 length equals 15 residues. Trimming took off 4 bases at V and 6 bases at J, with 17 bases between the two ends. CDR3 in amino acids: CASSPLGQPRDTQYF. The CDR3 bases are TGTGCCAGCAGCCCCCTGGGCCAGCCGAGGGATACGCAGTATTTT.

This clonotype was found a few times. The chain employs TRBV30 and TRBJ2-7; D gene ambiguous. Trimming removed 0 bases at V and 6 bases at J, with 9 bases between. The CDR3 has 12 amino acids. CDR1 GTSNPN and CDR2 SVGIG come from the germline V gene (reference sequence). CDR3 region: CAWSVSPSEQYF. As DNA, the CDR3 is TGTGCCTGGAGTGTTTCCCCCAGCGAGCAGTACTTC. The full variable domain, in which reference TRBV30 and TRBJ2-7 provide the parts outside the CDR3, is SQTIHQWPATLVQPVGSPLSLECTVEGTSNPNLYWYRQAAGRGLQLLFYSVGIGQISSEVPQNLSASRPQDRQFILSSKKLLLSDSGFYLCAWSVSPSEQYFGPGTRLTVT.